This T cell receptor beta chain is from a study of cytomegalovirus exposure and HLA in healthy donors. The PCR employed 60 Vbeta primers together with 13 Jbeta primers. Produced via immunoSEQ multiplex PCR; TCRdb's table is partial and in-frame only. The table lists some 41,000 clones, about half of them singletons, with about 6.3% in the top ten. The junction had 6 bases not matched to a gene; V was cut back by 0 bases and J by 8 bases. The CDR3 sequence is 15 residues long. Germline values: CDR1 SGHRS, CDR2 YFSETQ. What was sequenced was PBMCs. This chain links TRBV5-1 with TRBJ2-3; TRBD1 agrees at 10 bases. The sequence derives from a man in his sixties in good health and CMV-seronegative. The CDR3 sequence is CASSLGTGGSGTQYF. The CDR3 DNA reads as TGCGCCAGCAGCTTGGGGACAGGGGGGTCCGGTACGCAGTATTTT.